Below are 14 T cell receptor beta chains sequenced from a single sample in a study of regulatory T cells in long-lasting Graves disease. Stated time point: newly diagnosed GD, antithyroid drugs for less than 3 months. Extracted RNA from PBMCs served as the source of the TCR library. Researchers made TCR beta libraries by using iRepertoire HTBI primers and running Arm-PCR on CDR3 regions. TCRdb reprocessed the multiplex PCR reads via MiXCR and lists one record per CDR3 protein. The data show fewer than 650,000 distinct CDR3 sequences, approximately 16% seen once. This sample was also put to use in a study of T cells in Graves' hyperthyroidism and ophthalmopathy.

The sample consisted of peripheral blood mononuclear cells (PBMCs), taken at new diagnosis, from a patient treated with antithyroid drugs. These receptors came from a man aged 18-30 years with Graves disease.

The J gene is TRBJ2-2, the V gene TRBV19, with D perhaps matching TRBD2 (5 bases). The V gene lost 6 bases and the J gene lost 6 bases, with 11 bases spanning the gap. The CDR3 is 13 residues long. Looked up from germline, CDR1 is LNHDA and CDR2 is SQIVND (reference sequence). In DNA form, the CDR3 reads TGTGCCAGTAGGACGGTCGGGGCCGGGGAGCTGTTTTTT. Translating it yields CASRTVGAGELFF.

CDR3 loop: CASSTGQGAPYEQYF. DNA for the CDR3: TGCGCCAGCAGCACTGGACAGGGGGCCCCTTACGAGCAGTACTTC. The chain has TRBV5-1 and TRBJ2-7, with 11 bases fitting TRBD1. Looked up from germline, CDR1 is SGHRS and CDR2 is YFSETQ. V shed 4 bases and J 4 bases; nucleotides not matched to a gene: 7. The CDR3 has 15 residues.

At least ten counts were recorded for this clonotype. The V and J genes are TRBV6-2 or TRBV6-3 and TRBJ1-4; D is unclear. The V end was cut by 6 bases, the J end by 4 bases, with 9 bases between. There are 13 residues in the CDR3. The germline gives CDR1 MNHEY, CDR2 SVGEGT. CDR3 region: CASRDNSNEKLFF. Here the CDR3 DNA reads TGTGCCAGCAGAGACAACAGTAATGAAAAACTGTTTTTT.

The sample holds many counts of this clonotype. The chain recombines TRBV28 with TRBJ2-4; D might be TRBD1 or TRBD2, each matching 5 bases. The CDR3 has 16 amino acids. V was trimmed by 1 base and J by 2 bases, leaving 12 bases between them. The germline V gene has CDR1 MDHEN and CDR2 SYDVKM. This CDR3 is CASSLFTWGSKNIQYF. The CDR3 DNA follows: TGTGCCAGCAGTTTATTTACGTGGGGGTCCAAAAACATTCAGTACTTC.

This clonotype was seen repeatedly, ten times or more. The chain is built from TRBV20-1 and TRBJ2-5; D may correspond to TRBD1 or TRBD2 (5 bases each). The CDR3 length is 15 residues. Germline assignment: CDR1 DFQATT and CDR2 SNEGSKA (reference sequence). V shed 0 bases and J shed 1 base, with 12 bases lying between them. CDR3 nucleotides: TGCAGTGCTAGAGATGTTGGGACCCTCCAAGAGACCCAGTACTTC. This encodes CSARDVGTLQETQYF.

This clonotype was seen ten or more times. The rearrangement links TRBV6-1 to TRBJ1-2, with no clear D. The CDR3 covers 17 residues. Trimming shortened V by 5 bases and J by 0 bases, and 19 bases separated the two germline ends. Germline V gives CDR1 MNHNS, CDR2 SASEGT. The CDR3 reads CASSPNGVRSANYGYTF. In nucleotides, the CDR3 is TGTGCCAGCAGTCCAAACGGGGTCCGGTCAGCTAACTATGGCTACACCTTC.

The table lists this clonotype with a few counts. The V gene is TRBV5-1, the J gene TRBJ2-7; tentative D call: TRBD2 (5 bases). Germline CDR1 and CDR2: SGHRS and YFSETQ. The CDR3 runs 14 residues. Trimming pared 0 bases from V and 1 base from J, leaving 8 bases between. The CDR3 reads CASSLEEVSYEQYF. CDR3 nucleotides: TGCGCCAGCAGCTTGGAGGAGGTTTCCTACGAGCAGTACTTC. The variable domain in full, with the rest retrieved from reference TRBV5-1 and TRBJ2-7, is KAGVTQTPRYLIKTRGQQVTLSCSPISGHRSVSWYQQTPGQGLQFLFEYFSETQRNKGNFPGRFSGRQFSNSRSEMNVSTLELGDSALYLCASSLEEVSYEQYFGPGTRLTVT.

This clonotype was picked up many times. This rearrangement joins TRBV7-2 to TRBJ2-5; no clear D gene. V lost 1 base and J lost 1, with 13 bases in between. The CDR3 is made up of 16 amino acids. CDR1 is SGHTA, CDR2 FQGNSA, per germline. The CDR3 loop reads CASSLGFTATQETQYF. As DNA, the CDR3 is TGTGCCAGCAGCTTAGGGTTCACGGCGACCCAAGAGACCCAGTACTTC.

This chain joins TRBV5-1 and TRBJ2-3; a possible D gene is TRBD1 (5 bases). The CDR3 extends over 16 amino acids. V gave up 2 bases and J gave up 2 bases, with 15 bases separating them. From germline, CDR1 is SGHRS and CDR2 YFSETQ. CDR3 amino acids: CASSFPGRGATDTQYF. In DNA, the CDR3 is TGCGCCAGCAGCTTCCCCGGAAGGGGCGCCACAGATACGCAGTATTTT.

The CDR3 protein is CAISDKGSSNQPQHF. In DNA, the CDR3 is TGTGCCATCAGTGATAAGGGTTCTAGCAATCAGCCCCAGCATTTT. The chain is built from TRBV10-3 and TRBJ1-5; D uncertain. The CDR3 runs to 15 residues. Germline V gene data show CDR1 as ENHRY and CDR2 as SYGVKD. Trimming left V 3 bases short and J 0 bases short, with 9 bases between.

CDR3 loop: CASSERAFAEKLFF. For the CDR3, the DNA is TGTGCCAGCAGTGAAAGAGCATTTGCTGAAAAACTGTTTTTT. The chain is built from TRBV2 and TRBJ1-4; D gene unclear. Germline loops: CDR1 SNHLY, CDR2 FYNNEI. V was pared by 2 bases and J by 7 bases, with 11 bases between. The length of the CDR3 is 14 residues.

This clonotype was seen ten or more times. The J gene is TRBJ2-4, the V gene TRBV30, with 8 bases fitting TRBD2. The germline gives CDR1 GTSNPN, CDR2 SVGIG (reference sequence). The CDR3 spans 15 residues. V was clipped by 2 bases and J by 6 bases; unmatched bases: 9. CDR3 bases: TGTGCCTGGAGTACGACGGGAGGGGCGCGAAACATTCAGTACTTC. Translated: CAWSTTGGARNIQYF.

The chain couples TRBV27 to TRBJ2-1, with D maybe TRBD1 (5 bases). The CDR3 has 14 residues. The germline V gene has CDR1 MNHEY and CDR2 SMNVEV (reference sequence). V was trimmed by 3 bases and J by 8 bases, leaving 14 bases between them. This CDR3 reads CASSLAKGFYEQFF. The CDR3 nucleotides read TGTGCCAGCAGTTTGGCGAAGGGGTTCTATGAGCAGTTCTTC.

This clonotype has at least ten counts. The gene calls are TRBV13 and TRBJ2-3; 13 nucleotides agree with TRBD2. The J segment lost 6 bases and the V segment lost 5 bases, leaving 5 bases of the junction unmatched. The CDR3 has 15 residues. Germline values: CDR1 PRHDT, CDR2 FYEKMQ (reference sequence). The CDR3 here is CASSPELAGGDTQYF. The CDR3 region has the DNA TGTGCCAGCAGCCCTGAACTAGCGGGAGGGGATACGCAGTATTTT.